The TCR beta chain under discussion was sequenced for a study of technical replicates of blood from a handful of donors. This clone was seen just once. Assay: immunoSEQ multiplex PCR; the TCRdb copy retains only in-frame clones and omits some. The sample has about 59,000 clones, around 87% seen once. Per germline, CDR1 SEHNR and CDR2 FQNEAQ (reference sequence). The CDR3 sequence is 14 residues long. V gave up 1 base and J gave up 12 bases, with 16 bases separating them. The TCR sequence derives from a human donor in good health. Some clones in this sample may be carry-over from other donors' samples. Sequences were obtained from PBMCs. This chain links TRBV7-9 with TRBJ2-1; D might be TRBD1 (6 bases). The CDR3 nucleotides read TGTGCCAGCAGCTTAGAGTTTCGTAGCAGGGGGCAGTTCTTC. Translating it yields CASSLEFRSRGQFF.